These 16 T cell receptor beta chains were all obtained from the same sample, sequenced in a study of control samples from healthy donors and cancer patients. Profiling relied on immunoSEQ multiplex PCR, and the TCRdb table lists in-frame clones only, not all of them. Of approximately 170,000 clones detected, around 90% appear once; the ten largest clones hold roughly 1.3%. Sample: blood. Receptors were obtained from a woman aged 50 to 60 in good health.

The V and J genes are TRBV11-1 and TRBJ2-4; TRBD2 matches 7 bases. V shed 1 base and J 4 bases; nucleotides not matched to a gene: 1. Germline V gene data show CDR1 as SGHAT and CDR2 as FQDESV (reference sequence). CDR3 length equals 14 residues. The CDR3 is CASSLGGGKNIQYF. CDR3 nucleotide sequence: TGTGCCAGCAGCTTAGGGGGAGGGAAAAACATTCAGTACTTC.

V is TRBV6-5 and J is TRBJ2-1; D is undetermined. This CDR3 has 12 amino acids. Germline CDR1 reads MNHEY; CDR2 reads SVGAGI. V lost 8 bases and J 7 bases, leaving 12 bases between the germline ends. Here the CDR3 DNA reads TGTGCCAGCCAAGTCGTAAGGAATGAGCAGTTCTTC. This encodes CASQVVRNEQFF.

This chain connects TRBV2 to TRBJ2-7; D is unresolved. This CDR3 is 11 amino acids long. The ends were cut back, 9 bases at V and 6 bases at J, with 12 bases in the middle. Germline V gene lookup returns CDR1 SNHLY and CDR2 FYNNEI. The DNA of the CDR3 is TGTGCCAGTATGTCGCGAGGCGAGCAGTACTTC. Translated, it gives CASMSRGEQYF.

This clone occurred a few times. The DNA of the CDR3 is TGTGCCAGCAGTTACGGGCAGGGGATTGCAGATACGCAGTATTTT. Encoded protein: CASSYGQGIADTQYF. The chain combines TRBV6-2 or TRBV6-3 with TRBJ2-3; possibly TRBD1 for D (6 bases). This CDR3 region has 15 residues. The V end was cut by 2 bases, the J end by 4 bases, with 13 bases between. Looked up from germline, CDR1 is MNHEY and CDR2 is SVGEGT.

The gene calls are TRBV19 and TRBJ1-5; tentatively, D is TRBD1 (5 bases). Germline lookup yields CDR1 LNHDA and CDR2 SQIVND (reference sequence). The CDR3 consists of 15 residues. V lost 5 bases and J lost 0, with 11 bases in between. This CDR3 reads CASSLGALSNQPQHF. The CDR3 nucleotides are TGTGCCAGTAGTTTAGGGGCACTTAGCAATCAGCCCCAGCATTTT.

In DNA form, the CDR3 reads TGCGCCAGCAGCACGGGACCAGGGGGTCAGCCCCAGCATTTT. This codes for CASSTGPGGQPQHF. The chain has TRBV5-1 and TRBJ1-5, with 7 bases that match TRBD1. V lost 4 bases, J lost 6 bases, and 7 bases stayed unmatched. This CDR3 comprises 14 residues. CDR1 is SGHRS and CDR2 is YFSETQ in the germline V gene. The full variable domain, rest sourced from reference TRBV5-1 and TRBJ1-5, is KAGVTQTPRYLIKTRGQQVTLSCSPISGHRSVSWYQQTPGQGLQFLFEYFSETQRNKGNFPGRFSGRQFSNSRSEMNVSTLELGDSALYLCASSTGPGGQPQHFGDGTRLSIL.

The chain uses TRBV27 and TRBJ1-5; 7 bases match TRBD1. Germline V gives CDR1 MNHEY, CDR2 SMNVEV (reference sequence). The CDR3 is 15 amino acids. The V segment lost 5 bases and the J segment 6 bases; nucleotides outside the gene matches: 10. CDR3 nucleotide sequence: TGTGCCAGCAGTCCCGGGACAGTTGCGTTTCAGCCCCAGCATTTT. Amino acids: CASSPGTVAFQPQHF.

The chain carries TRBV9 and TRBJ1-1; D may be TRBD1 (5 bases). The CDR3 spans 14 residues. The germline V gene has CDR1 SGDLS and CDR2 YYNGEE. With 2 bases removed from V and 1 base from J, the gap between germline ends came to 9 bases. CDR3 DNA: TGTGCCAGCAGCGTGACAGCGAGGAACACTGAAGCTTTCTTT. Encoded protein: CASSVTARNTEAFF.

The J gene is TRBJ1-4, the V gene TRBV18, with TRBD1 as a possible D gene (6 bases). V was clipped by 3 bases and J by 0 bases, with 14 bases between them. Germline V lookup: CDR1 KGHSH, CDR2 LQKENI. The CDR3 is 17 residues long. In nucleotides, the CDR3 is TGTGCCAGCTCACCCCAGGGGCCAGGGGCAACTAATGAAAAACTGTTTTTT. Protein product: CASSPQGPGATNEKLFF.

The CDR3 here is CASSRTGAGANVLTF. The CDR3 bases are TGTGCCAGTAGTAGGACAGGGGCTGGGGCCAACGTCCTGACTTTC. The rearrangement links TRBV19 to TRBJ2-6; 9 positions agree with TRBD1. The length of the CDR3 is 15 residues. The V and J ends lost 4 bases and 2 bases, in that order; junction bases with no gene match: 0. Per the germline V gene, CDR1 is LNHDA and CDR2 is SQIVND (reference sequence).

The rearrangement links TRBV25-1 to TRBJ1-1; perhaps TRBD1 as D (6 bases). The CDR3 loop spans 14 amino acids. CDR1 is MGHDK, CDR2 SYGVNS, per germline. V lost 5 bases and J 6 bases, leaving 16 bases between the germline ends. The CDR3 DNA reads as TGTGCCAGCAGTCGCAGGGGCAACCTTCCTGAAGCTTTCTTT. Protein: CASSRRGNLPEAFF.

V usage is TRBV7-9 and J usage is TRBJ2-7; D might be TRBD1 (5 bases). The CDR3 sequence is 15 residues long. CDR1 is SEHNR, CDR2 FQNEAQ, per germline (reference sequence). Trimming cost V 1 base and J 3 bases, with 13 bases left between them. This CDR3 is CASSLVDSLGYEQYF. The CDR3 nucleotides are TGTGCCAGCAGCTTAGTTGACAGCCTAGGCTACGAGCAGTACTTC.

V gene TRBV19 combines with J gene TRBJ2-2, with a tentative D call TRBD1 (7 bases). The CDR3 is made up of 14 amino acids. The ends were cut back, 2 bases at V and 6 bases at J, with 10 bases in the middle. Germline values: CDR1 LNHDA, CDR2 SQIVND (reference sequence). This CDR3 reads CASSIQGGAGELFF. CDR3 in DNA: TGTGCCAGTAGTATACAGGGGGGCGCCGGGGAGCTGTTTTTT.

V is TRBV5-6 and J is TRBJ1-5; TRBD1 might be the D (5 bases). The CDR3 is 14 residues long. Germline V lookup: CDR1 SGHDT, CDR2 YYEEEE. V was trimmed by 6 bases and J by 6 bases, leaving 16 bases between them. This CDR3 reads CASNTGGLGQPQHF. The CDR3 nucleotides read TGTGCCAGCAACACGGGGGGTCTTGGTCAGCCCCAGCATTTT. Drawing the rest from reference TRBV5-6 and TRBJ1-5, the complete variable domain is DAGVTQSPTHLIKTRGQQVTLRCSPKSGHDTVSWYQQALGQGPQFIFQYYEEEERQRGNFPDRFSGHQFPNYSSELNVNALLLGDSALYLCASNTGGLGQPQHFGDGTRLSIL.

This chain links TRBV6-6 with TRBJ2-7; 8 bases are a match to TRBD2. The trim removed 0 bases at V and 2 bases at J, leaving 0 bases unmatched. The length of the CDR3 is 14 residues. Germline assignment: CDR1 MNHNY and CDR2 SVGAGI (reference sequence). CDR3 DNA: TGTGCCAGCAGTTACTCGCGGGGGGCCTACGAGCAGTACTTC. This sequence encodes CASSYSRGAYEQYF.

This clone showed up just a few times. The V and J genes are TRBV14 and TRBJ2-7; possibly TRBD2 for D (5 bases). Germline CDR1 SGHDN, CDR2 FVKESK. V was shortened by 3 bases and J by 0 bases, with 9 bases between the two germline ends. The CDR3 runs to 14 residues. The CDR3 loop is CASSQRAGSYEQYF. The CDR3, as DNA: TGTGCCAGCAGCCAGCGGGCAGGCTCCTACGAGCAGTACTTC.